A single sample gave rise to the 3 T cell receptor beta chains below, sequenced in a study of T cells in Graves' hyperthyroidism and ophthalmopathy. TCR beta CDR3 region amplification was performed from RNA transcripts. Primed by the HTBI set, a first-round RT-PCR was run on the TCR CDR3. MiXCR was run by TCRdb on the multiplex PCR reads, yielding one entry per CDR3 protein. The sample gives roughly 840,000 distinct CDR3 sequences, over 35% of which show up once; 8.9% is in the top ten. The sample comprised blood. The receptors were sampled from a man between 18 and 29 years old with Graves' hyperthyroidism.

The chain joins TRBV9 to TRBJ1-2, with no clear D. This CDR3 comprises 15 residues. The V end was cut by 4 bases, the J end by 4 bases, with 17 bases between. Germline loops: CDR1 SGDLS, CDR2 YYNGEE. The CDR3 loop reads CASSSTPDVRYGYTF. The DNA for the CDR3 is TGTGCCAGCAGCTCGACCCCGGACGTACGCTATGGCTACACCTTC.

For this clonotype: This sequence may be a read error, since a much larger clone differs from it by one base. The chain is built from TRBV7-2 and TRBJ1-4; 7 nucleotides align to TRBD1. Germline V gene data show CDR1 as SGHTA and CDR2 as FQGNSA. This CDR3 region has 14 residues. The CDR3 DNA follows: TGTGCCGGCAGCCTTCGACAGGGTGGCGAAAAACTGTTTTTT. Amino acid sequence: CAGSLRQGGEKLFF.

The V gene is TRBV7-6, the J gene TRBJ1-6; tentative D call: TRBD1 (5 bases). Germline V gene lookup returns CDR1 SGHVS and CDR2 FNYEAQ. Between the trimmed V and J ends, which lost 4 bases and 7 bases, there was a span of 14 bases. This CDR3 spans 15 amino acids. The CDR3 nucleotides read TGTGCCAGCAGCTATTCCGGGGCATCGAATTCACCCCTCCACTTT. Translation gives CASSYSGASNSPLHF. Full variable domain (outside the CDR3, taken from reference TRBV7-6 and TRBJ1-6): GAGVSQSPRYKVTKRGQDVALRCDPISGHVSLYWYRQALGQGPEFLTYFNYEAQQDKSGLPNDRFSAERPEGSISTLTIQRTEQRDSAMYRCASSYSGASNSPLHFGNGTRLTVT.